The entry below gives a single T cell receptor (beta chain) sequence along with its context. The antigen is unknown. Assay: immunoSEQ multiplex PCR; the TCRdb copy retains only in-frame clones and omits some. Found here are about 92,000 clones, about four fifths of them singletons; the top ten hold around 7%. CDR3 length: 14 residues. Germline V gene data show CDR1 as LGHNA and CDR2 as YNFKEQ. V was cut by 2 bases and J by 3 bases, with 10 bases left in between. The data originate from a study of a mutant IDH1 vaccine in newly diagnosed glioma. Study information: A roughly 60% male, around 38% female split and a mean age of about 40 years characterized treated patients. Previous treatment comprised radiotherapy, temozolomide, or both, mostly both. Study-level points and caveats: Immune responses induced by the vaccine were seen in roughly 93% of patients, spanning multiple MHC alleles. Apparently unrelated to pseudoprogression were changes in the top peripheral T cell clonotypes.

The time point was: baseline, week 1 (first vaccination visit). The treatment was: pre-vaccination baseline after standard-of-care therapy. This TCR came from a woman aged 45-60 years with glioma. Source: PBMCs, taken from a glioma patient treated with radiotherapy, temozolomide or both. The chain carries TRBV4-2 and TRBJ1-1, with D possibly matching TRBD1 (5 bases). CDR3 nucleotide sequence: TGTGCCAGCAGCCAACGCTGGGGGGACACTGAAGCTTTCTTT. This sequence encodes CASSQRWGDTEAFF.